Sequencing of this T cell receptor (beta chain) was carried out in a study of early T cells in non-severe SARS-CoV-2 infection. Across the whole study: Investigators sequenced bulk RNA drawn from unsorted whole blood, and chains remained unpaired.

Overall study results and limits: Database matching using VDJdb favored anti-spike CD8 responses, with private and CD4 specificities left missing.

This clonotype was recorded at least ten times. Its antigen remains unknown. The library protocol tagged individual cDNA molecules with unique molecular identifiers. TCRdb reprocessed the 5' RACE reads with MiXCR, giving one entry per CDR3 protein. The profile covers approximately 18,000 distinct CDR3 sequences, with about 5.5% appearing a single time and under 8.5% taken by the ten largest. The sequence was collected from an adult who was a healthcare worker with PCR-confirmed SARS-CoV-2 infection or an uninfected control (not recorded which). The sequencing sample was made of whole blood.

The CDR3 bases are TGTGCCAGCAGTTTAAACGGGAGGGCCGGTACGCAGTATTTT. Protein: CASSLNGRAGTQYF. The V gene is TRBV12-3 or TRBV12-4, the J gene TRBJ2-3, with 8 bases that match TRBD2. V shed 2 bases and J 8 bases; nucleotides not matched to a gene: 6. The CDR3 is 14 amino acids.